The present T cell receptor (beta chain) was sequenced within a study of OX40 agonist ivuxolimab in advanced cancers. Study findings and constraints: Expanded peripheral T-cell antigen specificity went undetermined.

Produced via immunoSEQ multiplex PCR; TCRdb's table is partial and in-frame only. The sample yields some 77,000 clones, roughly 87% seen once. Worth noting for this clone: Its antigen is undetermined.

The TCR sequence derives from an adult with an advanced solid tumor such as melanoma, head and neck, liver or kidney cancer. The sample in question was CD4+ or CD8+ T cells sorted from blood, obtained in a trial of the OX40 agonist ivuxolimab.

CDR3 residues: CASSPLDYKQFF. CDR3 in DNA: TGTGCCAGCAGCCCGCTAGACTACAAGCAGTTCTTC. This rearrangement joins TRBV7-2 to TRBJ2-1, with D perhaps matching TRBD2 (5 bases). Trimming took off 5 bases at V and 11 bases at J, with 13 bases between the two ends. The CDR3 contains 12 residues. Germline CDR1 reads SGHTA; CDR2 reads FQGNSA.